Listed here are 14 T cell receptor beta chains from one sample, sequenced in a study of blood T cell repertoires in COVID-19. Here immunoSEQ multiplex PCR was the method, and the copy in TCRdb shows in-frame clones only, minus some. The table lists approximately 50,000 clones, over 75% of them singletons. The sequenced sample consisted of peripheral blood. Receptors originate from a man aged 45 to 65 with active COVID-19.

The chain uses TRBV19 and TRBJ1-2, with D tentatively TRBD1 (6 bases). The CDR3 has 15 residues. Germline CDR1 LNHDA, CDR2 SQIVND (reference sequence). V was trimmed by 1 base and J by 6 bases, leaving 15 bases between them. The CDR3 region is CASSIGEGGSDGYTF. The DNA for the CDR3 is TGTGCCAGTAGTATAGGGGAAGGGGGAAGCGATGGCTACACCTTC.

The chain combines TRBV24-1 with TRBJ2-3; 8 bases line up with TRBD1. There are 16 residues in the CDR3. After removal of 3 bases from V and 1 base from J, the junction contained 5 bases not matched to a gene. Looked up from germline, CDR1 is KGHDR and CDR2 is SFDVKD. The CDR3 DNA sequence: TGTGCCACCAGTGATCCTCAGGGGGCAGGCACAGATACGCAGTATTTT. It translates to CATSDPQGAGTDTQYF.

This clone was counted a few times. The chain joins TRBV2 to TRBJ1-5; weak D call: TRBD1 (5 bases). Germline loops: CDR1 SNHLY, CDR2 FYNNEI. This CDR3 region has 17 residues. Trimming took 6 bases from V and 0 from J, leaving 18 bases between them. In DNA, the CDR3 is TGTGCCAGCAGAAGTGTAGCGGGGCCGTATAGCAATCAGCCCCAGCATTTT. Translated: CASRSVAGPYSNQPQHF.

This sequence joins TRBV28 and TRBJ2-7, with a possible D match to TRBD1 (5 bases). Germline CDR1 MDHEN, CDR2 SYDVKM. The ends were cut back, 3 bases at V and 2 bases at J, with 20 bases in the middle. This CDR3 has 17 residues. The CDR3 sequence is CASSLGNFRQTPYEQYF. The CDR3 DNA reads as TGTGCCAGCAGTTTGGGGAACTTTAGACAGACCCCCTACGAGCAGTACTTC.

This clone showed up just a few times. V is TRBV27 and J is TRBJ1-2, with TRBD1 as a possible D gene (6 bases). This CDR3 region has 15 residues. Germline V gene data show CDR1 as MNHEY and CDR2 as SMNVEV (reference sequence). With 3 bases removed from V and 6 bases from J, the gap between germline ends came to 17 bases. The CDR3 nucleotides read TGTGCCAGCAGTTTGTTCGGGGGGGACAAGGATGGCTACACCTTC. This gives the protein CASSLFGGDKDGYTF.

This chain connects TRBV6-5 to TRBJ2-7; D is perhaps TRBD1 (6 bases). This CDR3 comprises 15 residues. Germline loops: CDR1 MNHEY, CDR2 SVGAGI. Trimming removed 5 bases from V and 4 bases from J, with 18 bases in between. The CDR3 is CASSLSGTSMYEQYF. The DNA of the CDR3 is TGTGCCAGCAGTCTATCCGGGACAAGCATGTACGAGCAGTACTTC.

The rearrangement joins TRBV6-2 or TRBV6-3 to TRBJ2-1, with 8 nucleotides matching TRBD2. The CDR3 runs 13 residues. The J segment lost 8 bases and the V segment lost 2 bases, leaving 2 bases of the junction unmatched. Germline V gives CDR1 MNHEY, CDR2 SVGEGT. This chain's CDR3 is CASSYPGLDEQFF. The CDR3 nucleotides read TGTGCCAGCAGTTACCCGGGACTAGATGAGCAGTTCTTC.

The CDR3 loop is CASSLEAGATEQYF. The CDR3 bases are TGTGCCAGCAGCTTAGAGGCGGGAGCCACCGAGCAGTACTTC. This chain joins TRBV11-3 and TRBJ2-7, with 7 bases aligning to TRBD2. The CDR3 runs 14 residues. Germline V CDR1 and CDR2: SGHNT, YENEEA. With V trimmed by 0 bases and J by 6 bases, 5 bases remained unmatched.

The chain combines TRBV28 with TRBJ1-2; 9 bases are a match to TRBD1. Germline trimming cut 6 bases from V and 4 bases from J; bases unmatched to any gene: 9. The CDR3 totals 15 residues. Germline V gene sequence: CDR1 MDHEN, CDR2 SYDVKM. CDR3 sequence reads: CASSLYRGRSYGYTF. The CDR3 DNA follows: TGTGCCAGCAGCCTTTACAGGGGGCGTAGCTATGGCTACACCTTC.

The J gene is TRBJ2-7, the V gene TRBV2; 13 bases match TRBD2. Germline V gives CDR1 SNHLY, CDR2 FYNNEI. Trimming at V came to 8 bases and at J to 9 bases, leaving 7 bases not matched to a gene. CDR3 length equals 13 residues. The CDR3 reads CASGLAGEGAQYF. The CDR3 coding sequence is TGTGCCAGCGGACTAGCGGGGGAGGGGGCGCAGTACTTC.

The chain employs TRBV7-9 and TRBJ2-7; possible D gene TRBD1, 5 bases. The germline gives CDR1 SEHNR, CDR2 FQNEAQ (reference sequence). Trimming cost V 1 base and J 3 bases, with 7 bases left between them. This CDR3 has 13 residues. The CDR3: CASSLEGDYEQYF. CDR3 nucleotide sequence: TGTGCCAGCAGCTTAGAAGGGGACTACGAGCAGTACTTC.

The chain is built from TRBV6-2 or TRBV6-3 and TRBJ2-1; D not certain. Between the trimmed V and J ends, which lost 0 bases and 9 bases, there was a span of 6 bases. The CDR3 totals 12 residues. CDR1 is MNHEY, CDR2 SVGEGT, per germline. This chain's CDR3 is CASSYSTREQFF. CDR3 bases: TGTGCCAGCAGTTACTCGACACGTGAGCAGTTCTTC.

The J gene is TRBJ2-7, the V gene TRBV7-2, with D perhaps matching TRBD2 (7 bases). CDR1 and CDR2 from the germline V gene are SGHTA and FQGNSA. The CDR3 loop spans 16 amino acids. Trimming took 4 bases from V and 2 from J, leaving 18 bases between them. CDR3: CASSSGVGGPAYEQYF. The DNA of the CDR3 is TGTGCCAGCAGCTCAGGGGTCGGGGGGCCTGCCTACGAGCAGTACTTC.

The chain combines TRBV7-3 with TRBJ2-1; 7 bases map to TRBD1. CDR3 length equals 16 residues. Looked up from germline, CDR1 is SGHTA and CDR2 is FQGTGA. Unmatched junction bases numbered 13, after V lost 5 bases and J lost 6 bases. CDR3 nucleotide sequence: TGTGCCAGCAGCCCTGCTCACAGGGGCGCTGGCAATGAGCAGTTCTTC. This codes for CASSPAHRGAGNEQFF.